This is a list of T cell receptor beta chains from one sample in a study of blood T cell repertoires in COVID-19. TCRdb keeps only in-frame clones here, not all; method: immunoSEQ multiplex PCR. The data contain about 220,000 clones, 87% of them singletons. The sample comprised peripheral blood. The origin of the receptors is a man aged 40-49 years with active or convalescent COVID-19. CDR3s include the opening cysteine and the closing phenylalanine or tryptophan. A D gene is named only where the DNA matches it firmly. Rows give clone size only sometimes, using once, few, many, or a class for an expanded clone.

CDR3: CAISESMVQGTSPLHF; DNA: TGTGCCATCAGTGAGTCGATGGTTCAGGGGACCTCACCCCTCCACTTT; size: .; V: TRBV10-3; J: TRBJ1-6; D: .
CDR3: CASSFPPGTGATYNEQFF; DNA: TGTGCCAGCAGCTTCCCCCCGGGGACAGGGGCGACCTACAATGAGCAGTTCTTC; size: .; V: TRBV7-8; J: TRBJ2-1; D: TRBD1
CDR3: CASCRDFNEKLFF; DNA: TGTGCCAGCTGTAGGGACTTTAATGAAAAACTGTTTTTT; size: many; V: TRBV6-6; J: TRBJ1-4; D: .
CDR3: CASSLGRGRRAFF; DNA: TGTGCCAGCAGCCTGGGGAGGGGCAGGCGAGCTTTCTTT; size: .; V: TRBV3-1/TRBV3-2; J: TRBJ1-1; D: .
CDR3: CASSDRLADHYEQYF; DNA: TGTGCCAGCAGTGACCGACTAGCGGACCACTACGAGCAGTACTTC; size: .; V: TRBV6-6; J: TRBJ2-7; D: TRBD2
CDR3: CASNEYKGEIQETQYF; DNA: TGTGCCAGCAATGAATATAAGGGGGAAATTCAAGAGACCCAGTACTTC; size: .; V: TRBV25-1; J: TRBJ2-5; D: .
CDR3: CASSNARGNMNTEAFF; DNA: TGTGCCAGCAGCAATGCCAGGGGAAATATGAACACTGAAGCTTTCTTT; size: .; V: TRBV21-1; J: TRBJ1-1; D: .
CDR3: CASSVMGQGKTQYF; DNA: TGTGCCAGCAGCGTTATGGGACAGGGAAAGACCCAGTACTTC; size: few; V: TRBV2; J: TRBJ2-5; D: TRBD1
CDR3: CASSQDRLLLVEAFF; DNA: TGTGCCAGCAGCCAAGATCGACTGTTGCTGGTTGAAGCTTTCTTT; size: .; V: TRBV3-1/TRBV3-2; J: TRBJ1-1; D: .
CDR3: CASSYGLAGNNEQYF; DNA: TGTGCCAGCAGTTACGGGCTAGCGGGAAACAACGAGCAGTACTTC; size: few; V: TRBV6-6; J: TRBJ2-7; D: TRBD2
CDR3: CASSNRETGELFF; DNA: TGTGCCAGCAGTAACAGGGAAACCGGGGAGCTGTTTTTT; size: few; V: TRBV6-4; J: TRBJ2-2; D: .
CDR3: CASSLSGDTEAFF; DNA: TGTGCCAGCAGCTTGTCCGGGGACACTGAAGCTTTCTTT; size: .; V: TRBV5-5; J: TRBJ1-1; D: .
CDR3: CASSWRARNTEAFF; DNA: TGTGCCAGCAGCTGGAGGGCGAGAAACACTGAAGCTTTCTTT; size: .; V: TRBV3-1/TRBV3-2; J: TRBJ1-1; D: .
CDR3: CASSRDRGWEQYF; DNA: TGTGCCAGCAGCAGGGACAGGGGGTGGGAGCAGTACTTC; size: .; V: TRBV7-2; J: TRBJ2-7; D: TRBD1
CDR3: CASSQSGLAGSSSTDTQYF; DNA: TGTGCCAGCAGCCAAAGCGGACTAGCGGGGAGTTCTAGCACAGATACGCAGTATTTT; size: .; V: TRBV3-1/TRBV3-2; J: TRBJ2-3; D: TRBD2
CDR3: CASSIGQSPYEQYF; DNA: TGTGCCAGTAGTATAGGACAGTCCCCCTACGAGCAGTACTTC; size: .; V: TRBV19; J: TRBJ2-7; D: .
CDR3: CASSLEGADTQYF; DNA: TGCGCCAGCAGCTTGGAAGGGGCAGATACGCAGTATTTT; size: .; V: TRBV5-1; J: TRBJ2-3; D: .
CDR3: CSVARNTEAFF; DNA: TGCAGCGTTGCCAGGAACACTGAAGCTTTCTTT; size: .; V: TRBV29-1; J: TRBJ1-1; D: .
CDR3: CASSLEARVHEQFF; DNA: TGTGCCAGCAGCTTAGAGGCCAGGGTCCATGAGCAGTTCTTC; size: .; V: TRBV7-2; J: TRBJ2-1; D: .
CDR3: CASSQGTTGADTQYF; DNA: TGTGCCAGTAGTCAAGGGACGACAGGGGCAGACACGCAGTATTTT; size: .; V: TRBV19; J: TRBJ2-3; D: TRBD1
CDR3: CASSHYTYEQYF; DNA: TGTGCCAGCAGCCATTACACCTACGAGCAGTACTTC; size: .; V: TRBV3-1/TRBV3-2; J: TRBJ2-7; D: .
CDR3: CATSDPPVSNYGYTF; DNA: TGTGCCACCAGTGATCCCCCCGTCTCTAACTATGGCTACACCTTC; size: few; V: TRBV24-1; J: TRBJ1-2; D: .
CDR3: CASSPGQTYGYTF; DNA: TGTGCCAGCAGCCCGGGACAAACTTATGGCTACACCTTC; size: .; V: TRBV7-6; J: TRBJ1-2; D: .
CDR3: CATSARTGMRDEAFF; DNA: TGTGCCACCAGTGCCCGGACAGGGATGAGGGATGAAGCTTTCTTT; size: .; V: TRBV24-1; J: TRBJ1-1; D: TRBD1
CDR3: CASSDGGAYEQYF; DNA: TGTGCCAGCAGCGACGGAGGGGCCTACGAGCAGTACTTC; size: .; V: TRBV9; J: TRBJ2-7; D: .
CDR3: CASSVPPGTPTYNEQFF; DNA: TGTGCCAGCAGCGTTCCTCCCGGGACTCCCACGTACAATGAGCAGTTCTTC; size: .; V: TRBV9; J: TRBJ2-1; D: .
CDR3: CASSVQGNYGYTF; DNA: TGTGCCAGCAGTGTACAGGGGAACTATGGCTACACCTTC; size: .; V: TRBV28; J: TRBJ1-2; D: TRBD1
CDR3: CASSVASWGGRWETQYF; DNA: TGTGCCAGCAGTGTCGCCTCATGGGGGGGCAGGTGGGAGACCCAGTACTTC; size: .; V: TRBV6-1; J: TRBJ2-5; D: .
CDR3: CATSRAQGVEGPQHF; DNA: TGTGCCACCAGCAGAGCACAGGGGGTCGAGGGGCCCCAGCATTTT; size: .; V: TRBV15; J: TRBJ1-5; D: TRBD1
CDR3: CASSIRGAGDYGYTF; DNA: TGTGCCAGTAGTATCCGGGGGGCAGGCGACTATGGCTACACCTTC; size: few; V: TRBV19; J: TRBJ1-2; D: .
CDR3: CASSSRLADPYYNEQFF; DNA: TGCGCCAGCAGCTCCCGACTAGCGGACCCGTATTACAATGAGCAGTTCTTC; size: .; V: TRBV5-1; J: TRBJ2-1; D: TRBD2
CDR3: CSVRRGDRGHTEAFF; DNA: TGCAGCGTAAGAAGGGGGGACAGGGGGCACACTGAAGCTTTCTTT; size: .; V: TRBV29-1; J: TRBJ1-1; D: TRBD1